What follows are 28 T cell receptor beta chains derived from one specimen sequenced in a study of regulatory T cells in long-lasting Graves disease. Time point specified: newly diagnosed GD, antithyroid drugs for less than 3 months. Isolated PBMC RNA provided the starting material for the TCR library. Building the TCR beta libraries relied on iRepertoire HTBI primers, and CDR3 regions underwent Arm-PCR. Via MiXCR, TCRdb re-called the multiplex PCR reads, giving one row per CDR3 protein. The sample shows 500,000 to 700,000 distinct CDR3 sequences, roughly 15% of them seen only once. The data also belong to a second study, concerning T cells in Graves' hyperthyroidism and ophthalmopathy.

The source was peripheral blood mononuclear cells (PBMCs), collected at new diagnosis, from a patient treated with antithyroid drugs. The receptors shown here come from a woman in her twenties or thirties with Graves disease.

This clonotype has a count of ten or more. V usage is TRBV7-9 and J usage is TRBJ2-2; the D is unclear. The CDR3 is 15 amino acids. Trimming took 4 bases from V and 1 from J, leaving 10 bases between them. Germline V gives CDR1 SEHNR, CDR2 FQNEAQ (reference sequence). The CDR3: CASSSLTRNTGELFF. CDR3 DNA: TGTGCCAGCAGCTCCTTAACCAGGAACACCGGGGAGCTGTTTTTT.

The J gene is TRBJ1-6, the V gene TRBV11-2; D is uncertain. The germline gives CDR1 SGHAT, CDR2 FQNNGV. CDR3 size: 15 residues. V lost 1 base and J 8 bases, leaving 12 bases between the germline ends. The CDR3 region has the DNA TGTGCCAGCAGCTTAGTTCTTTTCCGTTATTCACCCCTCCACTTT. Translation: CASSLVLFRYSPLHF.

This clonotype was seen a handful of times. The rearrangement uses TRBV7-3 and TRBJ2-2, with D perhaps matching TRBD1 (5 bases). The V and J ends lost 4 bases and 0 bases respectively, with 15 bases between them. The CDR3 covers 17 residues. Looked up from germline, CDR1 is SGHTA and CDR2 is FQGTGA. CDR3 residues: CASSSTQGCANTGELFF. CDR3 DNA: TGTGCCAGCAGCTCCACCCAGGGCTGTGCGAACACCGGGGAGCTGTTTTTT.

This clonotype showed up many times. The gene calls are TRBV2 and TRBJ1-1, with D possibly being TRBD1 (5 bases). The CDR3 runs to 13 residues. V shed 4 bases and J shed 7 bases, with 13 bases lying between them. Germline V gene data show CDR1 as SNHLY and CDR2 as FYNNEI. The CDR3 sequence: CASSGGWGIEAFF. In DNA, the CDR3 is TGTGCCAGCAGTGGAGGATGGGGGATTGAAGCTTTCTTT.

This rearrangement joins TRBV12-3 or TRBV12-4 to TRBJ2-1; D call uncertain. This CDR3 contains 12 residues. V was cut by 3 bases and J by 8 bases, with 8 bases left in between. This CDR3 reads CASSFWSDEQFF. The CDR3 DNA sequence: TGTGCCAGCAGTTTTTGGTCGGATGAGCAGTTCTTC.

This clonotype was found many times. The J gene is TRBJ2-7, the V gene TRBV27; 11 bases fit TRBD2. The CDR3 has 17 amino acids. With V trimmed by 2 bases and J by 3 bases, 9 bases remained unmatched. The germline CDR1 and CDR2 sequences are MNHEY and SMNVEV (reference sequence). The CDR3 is CASSLMVSSGRFYEQYF. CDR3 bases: TGTGCCAGCAGTTTAATGGTTTCTAGCGGGAGGTTCTACGAGCAGTACTTC.

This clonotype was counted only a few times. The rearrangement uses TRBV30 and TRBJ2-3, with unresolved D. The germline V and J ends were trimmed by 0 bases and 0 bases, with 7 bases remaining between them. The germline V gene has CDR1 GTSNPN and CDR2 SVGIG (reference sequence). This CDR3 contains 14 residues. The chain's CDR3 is CAWSVVASTDTQYF. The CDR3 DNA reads TGTGCCTGGAGTGTAGTCGCCAGCACAGATACGCAGTATTTT.

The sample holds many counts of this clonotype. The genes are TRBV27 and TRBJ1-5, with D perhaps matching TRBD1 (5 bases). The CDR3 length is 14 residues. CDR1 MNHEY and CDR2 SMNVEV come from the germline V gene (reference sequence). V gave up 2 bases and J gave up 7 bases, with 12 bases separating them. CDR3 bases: TGTGCCAGCAGTTTAGGGGGAGAGGGACAGCCCCAGCATTTT. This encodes CASSLGGEGQPQHF.

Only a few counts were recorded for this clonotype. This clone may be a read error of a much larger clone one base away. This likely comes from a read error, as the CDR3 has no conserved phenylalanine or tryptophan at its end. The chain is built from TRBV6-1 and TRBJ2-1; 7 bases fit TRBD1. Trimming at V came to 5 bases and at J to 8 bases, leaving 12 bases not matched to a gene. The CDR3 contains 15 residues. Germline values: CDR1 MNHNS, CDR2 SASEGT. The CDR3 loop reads CASSKGGVLVDEQFL. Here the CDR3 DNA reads TGTGCCAGCAGTAAAGGGGGCGTCTTGGTTGATGAGCAGTTCCTC.

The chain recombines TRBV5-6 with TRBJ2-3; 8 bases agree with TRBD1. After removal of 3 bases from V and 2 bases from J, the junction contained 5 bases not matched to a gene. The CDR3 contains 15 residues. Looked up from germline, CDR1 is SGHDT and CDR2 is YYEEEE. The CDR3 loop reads CASSSRDRYTDTQYF. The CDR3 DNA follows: TGTGCCAGCAGCTCCCGGGACAGGTACACAGATACGCAGTATTTT.

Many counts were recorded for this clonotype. The CDR3 protein is CASSLGSQPQHF. The DNA for the CDR3 is TGTGCCAGCAGTTTAGGGTCTCAGCCCCAGCATTTT. The chain joins TRBV12-3 or TRBV12-4 to TRBJ1-5, with D unclear. CDR3 length: 12 amino acids. Trimming stripped 1 base from V and 6 bases from J, with 4 bases between.

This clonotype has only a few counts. The CDR3 bases are TGTGCCTGGAGCAGGGAAATTACCTACGAGCAGTACTTC. This gives the protein CAWSREITYEQYF. The chain recombines TRBV30 with TRBJ2-7; D is possibly TRBD1 (5 bases). Germline V gene sequence: CDR1 GTSNPN, CDR2 SVGIG (reference sequence). Trimming left V 3 bases short and J 2 bases short, with 11 bases between. This CDR3 spans 13 amino acids.

CDR3 protein: CASTLGSQGSFGNTIYF. The CDR3 region has the DNA TGTGCCAGCACCCTAGGGAGCCAGGGGAGTTTCGGAAACACCATATATTTT. The chain carries TRBV9 and TRBJ1-3, with D possibly matching TRBD1 (6 bases). The germline V gene has CDR1 SGDLS and CDR2 YYNGEE. The CDR3 covers 17 residues. Trimming took 6 bases from V and 4 from J, leaving 23 bases between them.

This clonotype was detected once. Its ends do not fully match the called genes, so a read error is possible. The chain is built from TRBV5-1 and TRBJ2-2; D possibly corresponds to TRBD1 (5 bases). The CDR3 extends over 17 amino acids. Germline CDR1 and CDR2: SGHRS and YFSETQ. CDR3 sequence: CASSPRWGGLNTGELFF. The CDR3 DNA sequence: TGTGCCAGCAGCCCCCGGTGGGGCGGATTGAACACCGGGGAGCTGTTTTTT. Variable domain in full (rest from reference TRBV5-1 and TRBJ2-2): KAGVTQTPRYLIKTRGQQVTLSCSPISGHRSVSWYQQTPGQGLQFLFEYFSETQRNKGNFPGRFSGRQFSNSRSEMNVSTLELGDSALYLCASSPRWGGLNTGELFFGEGSRLTVL.

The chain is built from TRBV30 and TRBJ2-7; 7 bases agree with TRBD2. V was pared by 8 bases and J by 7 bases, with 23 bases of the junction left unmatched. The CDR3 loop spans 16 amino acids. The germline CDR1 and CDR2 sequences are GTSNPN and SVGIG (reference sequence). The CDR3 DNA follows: TGTGCCAGCGGGATCCTAGAGGCCACCATCTCTGGGGAGCAGTACTTC. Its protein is CASGILEATISGEQYF.

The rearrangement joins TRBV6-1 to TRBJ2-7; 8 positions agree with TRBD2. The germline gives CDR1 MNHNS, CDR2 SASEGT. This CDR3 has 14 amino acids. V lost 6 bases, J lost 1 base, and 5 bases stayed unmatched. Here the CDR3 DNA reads TGTGCCAGCAGCCCGGCTAGCGGGTCCTACGAGCAGTACTTC. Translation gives CASSPASGSYEQYF.

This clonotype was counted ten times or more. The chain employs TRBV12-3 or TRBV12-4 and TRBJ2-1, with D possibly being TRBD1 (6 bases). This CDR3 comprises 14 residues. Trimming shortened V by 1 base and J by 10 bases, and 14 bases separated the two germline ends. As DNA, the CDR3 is TGTGCCAGCAGTTTAGAGACCACCAGGGGCGAGCAGTTCTTC. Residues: CASSLETTRGEQFF.

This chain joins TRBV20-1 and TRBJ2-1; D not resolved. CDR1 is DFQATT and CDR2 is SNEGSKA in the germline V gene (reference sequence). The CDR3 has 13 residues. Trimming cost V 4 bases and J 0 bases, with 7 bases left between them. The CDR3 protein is CSAMVPSYNEQFF. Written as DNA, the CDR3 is TGCAGTGCTATGGTACCCTCCTACAATGAGCAGTTCTTC.

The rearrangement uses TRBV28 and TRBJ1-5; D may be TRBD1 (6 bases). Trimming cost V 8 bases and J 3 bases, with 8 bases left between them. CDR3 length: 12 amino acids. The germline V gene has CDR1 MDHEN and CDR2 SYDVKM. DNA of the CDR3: TGTGCCAGCGGGACAAACAATCAGCCCCAGCATTTT. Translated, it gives CASGTNNQPQHF.

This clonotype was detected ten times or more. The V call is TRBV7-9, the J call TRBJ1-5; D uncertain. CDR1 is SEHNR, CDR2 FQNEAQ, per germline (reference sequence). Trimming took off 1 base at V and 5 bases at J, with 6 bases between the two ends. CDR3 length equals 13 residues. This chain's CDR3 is CASSLGADQPQHF. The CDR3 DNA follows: TGTGCCAGCAGCTTAGGGGCGGATCAGCCCCAGCATTTT.

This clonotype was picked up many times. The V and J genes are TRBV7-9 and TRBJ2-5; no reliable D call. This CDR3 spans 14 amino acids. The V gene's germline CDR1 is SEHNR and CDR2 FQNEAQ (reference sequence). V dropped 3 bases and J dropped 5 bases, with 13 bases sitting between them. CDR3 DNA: TGTGCCAGCAGCTTTCCCGAAGGGCGGGAGACCCAGTACTTC. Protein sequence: CASSFPEGRETQYF.

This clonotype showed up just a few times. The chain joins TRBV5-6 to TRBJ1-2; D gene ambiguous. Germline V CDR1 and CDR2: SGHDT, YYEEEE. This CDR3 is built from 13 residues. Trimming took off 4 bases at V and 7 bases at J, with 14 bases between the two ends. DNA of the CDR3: TGTGCCAGCAGCCCCGCCGCCTGGGGTGGCTACACCTTC. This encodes CASSPAAWGGYTF. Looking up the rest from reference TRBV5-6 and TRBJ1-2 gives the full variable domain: DAGVTQSPTHLIKTRGQQVTLRCSPKSGHDTVSWYQQALGQGPQFIFQYYEEEERQRGNFPDRFSGHQFPNYSSELNVNALLLGDSALYLCASSPAAWGGYTFGSGTRLTVV.

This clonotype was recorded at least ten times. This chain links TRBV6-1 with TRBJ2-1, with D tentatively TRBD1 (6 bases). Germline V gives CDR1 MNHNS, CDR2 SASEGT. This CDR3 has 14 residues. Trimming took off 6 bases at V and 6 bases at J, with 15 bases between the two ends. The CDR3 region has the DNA TGTGCCAGCAGCCCAGGACAGATCCTCAATGAGCAGTTCTTC. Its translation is CASSPGQILNEQFF.

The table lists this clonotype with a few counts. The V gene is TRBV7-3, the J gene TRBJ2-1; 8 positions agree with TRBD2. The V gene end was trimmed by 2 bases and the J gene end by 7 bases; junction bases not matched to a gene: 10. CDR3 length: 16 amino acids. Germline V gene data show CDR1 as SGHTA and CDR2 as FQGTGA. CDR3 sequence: CASSLGGTRRTNEQFF. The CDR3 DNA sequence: TGTGCCAGCAGCTTAGGCGGGACTAGAAGGACGAATGAGCAGTTCTTC.

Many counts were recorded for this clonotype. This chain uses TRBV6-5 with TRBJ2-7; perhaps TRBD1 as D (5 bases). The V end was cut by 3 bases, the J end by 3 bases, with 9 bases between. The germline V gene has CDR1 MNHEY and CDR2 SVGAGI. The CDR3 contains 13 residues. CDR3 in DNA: TGTGCCAGCAGTTATATCAGGGACTACGAGCAGTACTTC. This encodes CASSYIRDYEQYF.

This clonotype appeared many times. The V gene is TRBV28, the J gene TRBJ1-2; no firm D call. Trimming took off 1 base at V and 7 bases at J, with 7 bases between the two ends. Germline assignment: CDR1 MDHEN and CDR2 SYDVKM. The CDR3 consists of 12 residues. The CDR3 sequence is CASSLSVSGYTF. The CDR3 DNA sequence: TGTGCCAGCAGTTTATCAGTCAGTGGCTACACCTTC.

DNA for the CDR3: TGTGCCAGCTCCCCAGGGACCGGGGAGCAGTTCTTC. This sequence encodes CASSPGTGEQFF. The genes are TRBV18 and TRBJ2-1, with D perhaps matching TRBD1 or TRBD2 (5 bases each). V was cut by 6 bases and J by 10 bases, with 13 bases left in between. Germline-derived CDR1 and CDR2 are KGHSH and LQKENI. CDR3 length: 12 residues.

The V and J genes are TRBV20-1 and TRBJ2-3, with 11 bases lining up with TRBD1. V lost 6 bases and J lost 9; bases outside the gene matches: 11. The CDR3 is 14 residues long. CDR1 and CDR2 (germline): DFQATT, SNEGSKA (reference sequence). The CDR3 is CSALGQGAFGTQYF. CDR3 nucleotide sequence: TGCAGTGCCCTAGGACAGGGGGCGTTTGGGACGCAGTATTTT.